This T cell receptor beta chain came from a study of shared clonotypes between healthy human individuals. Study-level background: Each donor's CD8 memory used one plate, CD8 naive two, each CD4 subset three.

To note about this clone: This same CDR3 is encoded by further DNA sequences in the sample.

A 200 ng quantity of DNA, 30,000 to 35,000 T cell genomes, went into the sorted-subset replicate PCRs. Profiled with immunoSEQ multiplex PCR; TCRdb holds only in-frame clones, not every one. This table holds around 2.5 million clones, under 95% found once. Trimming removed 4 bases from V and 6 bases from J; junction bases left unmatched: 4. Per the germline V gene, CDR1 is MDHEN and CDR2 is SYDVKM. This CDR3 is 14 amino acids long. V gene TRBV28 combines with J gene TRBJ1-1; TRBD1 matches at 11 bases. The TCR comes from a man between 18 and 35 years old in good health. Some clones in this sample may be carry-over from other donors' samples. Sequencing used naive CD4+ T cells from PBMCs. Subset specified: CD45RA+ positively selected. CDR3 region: CASSSPGQGAEAFF. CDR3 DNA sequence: TGTGCCAGCAGTTCCCCGGGACAGGGGGCTGAAGCTTTCTTT.